These T cell receptor beta chains were read from a single sample in a study of OX40 agonist ivuxolimab in advanced cancers. Some clones are missing from TCRdb's copy, which holds only in-frame ones; the method was immunoSEQ multiplex PCR. The data show around 100,000 clones, less than 95% seen once. Here the sequenced sample was CD4+ or CD8+ T cells sorted from blood, taken in a trial of the OX40 agonist ivuxolimab. These TCRs come from an adult with an advanced solid tumor such as melanoma, head and neck, liver or kidney cancer. Each CDR3 is given with its conserved first and last residue. D genes are given only for firm matches. For some rows the clone size is stated as once, few or many, or as a class when expanded; others skip it.

j_gene: TRBJ2-5
d_gene: -
v_gene: TRBV19
abundance: -
len: 16
CDR3aa: CASSITAHRVQETQYF
CDR3nt: TGTGCCAGTAGTATAACGGCCCACAGGGTCCAAGAGACCCAGTACTTC

j_gene: TRBJ2-1
d_gene: TRBD2
v_gene: TRBV30
abundance: -
len: 19
CDR3aa: CACKKPGLAGRSSYNEQFF
CDR3nt: TGTGCCTGCAAAAAACCGGGACTAGCGGGACGTTCCTCCTACAATGAGCAGTTCTTC

j_gene: TRBJ2-7
d_gene: TRBD2
v_gene: TRBV7-2
abundance: once
len: 14
CDR3aa: CASSLETGGYEQYF
CDR3nt: TGTGCCAGCAGCTTAGAAACGGGGGGCTACGAGCAGTACTTC

j_gene: TRBJ1-2
d_gene: TRBD1
v_gene: TRBV30
abundance: once
len: 12
CDR3aa: CALTRGIYGYTF
CDR3nt: TGTGCCTTGACCAGGGGGATCTATGGCTACACCTTC

j_gene: TRBJ2-6
d_gene: -
v_gene: TRBV7-2
abundance: -
len: 16
CDR3aa: CASSPDRISGANVLTF
CDR3nt: TGTGCCAGCAGTCCCGACAGAATCTCGGGGGCCAACGTCCTGACTTTC

j_gene: TRBJ2-1
d_gene: TRBD1
v_gene: TRBV4-1
abundance: few
len: 18
CDR3aa: CASSQEGTGTGGRNEQFF
CDR3nt: TGCGCCAGCAGCCAAGAGGGAACCGGGACAGGGGGTAGGAATGAGCAGTTCTTC

j_gene: TRBJ2-5
d_gene: -
v_gene: TRBV7-7
abundance: -
len: 15
CDR3aa: CASSPFLGGQETQYF
CDR3nt: TGTGCCAGCAGCCCCTTCCTGGGTGGGCAAGAGACCCAGTACTTC

j_gene: TRBJ2-3
d_gene: -
v_gene: TRBV6-1
abundance: once
len: 16
CDR3aa: CASSVTGWPYTDTQYF
CDR3nt: TGTGCCAGCAGTGTAACAGGGTGGCCGTACACAGATACGCAGTATTTT

j_gene: TRBJ1-2
d_gene: -
v_gene: TRBV28
abundance: -
len: 15
CDR3aa: CASSLGGKANYGYTF
CDR3nt: TGTGCCAGCAGTTTAGGAGGGAAAGCTAACTATGGCTACACCTTC

j_gene: TRBJ1-5
d_gene: -
v_gene: TRBV19
abundance: -
len: 15
CDR3aa: CASSIPQLRNQPQHF
CDR3nt: TGTGCCAGTAGTATCCCTCAGCTCCGCAATCAGCCCCAGCATTTT

j_gene: TRBJ1-2
d_gene: TRBD1
v_gene: TRBV28
abundance: -
len: 15
CDR3aa: CASSSPQQTGSVHTF
CDR3nt: TGTGCCAGCAGCTCACCTCAACAGACAGGGTCGGTACACACCTTC

j_gene: TRBJ1-1
d_gene: -
v_gene: TRBV29-1
abundance: -
len: 13
CDR3aa: CSVRRLADTEAFF
CDR3nt: TGCAGCGTTCGAAGGCTGGCGGACACTGAAGCTTTCTTT

j_gene: TRBJ1-1
d_gene: TRBD1
v_gene: TRBV10-3
abundance: -
len: 14
CDR3aa: CAISQGQGSSEAFF
CDR3nt: TGTGCCATCAGCCAGGGACAGGGAAGCTCTGAAGCTTTCTTT

j_gene: TRBJ1-1
d_gene: -
v_gene: TRBV7-9
abundance: -
len: 14
CDR3aa: CASSATAMNTEAFF
CDR3nt: TGTGCCAGCAGTGCGACTGCTATGAACACTGAAGCTTTCTTT

j_gene: TRBJ2-7
d_gene: TRBD2
v_gene: TRBV19
abundance: -
len: 14
CDR3aa: CASSRLAGDFEQYF
CDR3nt: TGTGCCAGTAGTAGACTAGCGGGAGACTTCGAGCAGTACTTC

j_gene: TRBJ2-7
d_gene: -
v_gene: TRBV19
abundance: -
len: 14
CDR3aa: CASRPQGGGVEQYF
CDR3nt: TGTGCCAGTAGGCCACAGGGCGGAGGCGTCGAGCAGTACTTC

j_gene: TRBJ1-5
d_gene: -
v_gene: TRBV21-1
abundance: -
len: 14
CDR3aa: CASSITGTNQPQHF
CDR3nt: TGTGCCAGCAGCATTACAGGGACCAATCAGCCCCAGCATTTT

j_gene: TRBJ1-5
d_gene: -
v_gene: TRBV19
abundance: -
len: 13
CDR3aa: CASSYPWNQPQHF
CDR3nt: TGTGCCAGTAGTTATCCTTGGAATCAGCCCCAGCATTTT

j_gene: TRBJ2-7
d_gene: -
v_gene: TRBV6-1
abundance: -
len: 14
CDR3aa: CASTKKDLSYEQYF
CDR3nt: TGTGCCAGCACTAAAAAGGACCTCTCCTACGAGCAGTACTTC

j_gene: TRBJ2-7
d_gene: TRBD1
v_gene: TRBV6-6
abundance: -
len: 14
CDR3aa: CASSYAGQGNEQYF
CDR3nt: TGTGCCAGCAGTTACGCGGGACAGGGGAACGAGCAGTACTTC

j_gene: TRBJ2-3
d_gene: -
v_gene: TRBV5-6
abundance: few
len: 14
CDR3aa: CASRPGYGADTQYF
CDR3nt: TGTGCCAGCAGACCAGGGTATGGGGCAGATACGCAGTATTTT

j_gene: TRBJ2-3
d_gene: -
v_gene: TRBV5-5
abundance: once
len: 14
CDR3aa: CASTLNQGTDTQYF
CDR3nt: TGTGCCAGCACCTTAAACCAGGGCACAGATACGCAGTATTTT

j_gene: TRBJ2-7
d_gene: -
v_gene: TRBV6-6
abundance: -
len: 14
CDR3aa: CASSSTGRPYEQYF
CDR3nt: TGTGCCAGCAGTTCCACTGGGCGTCCCTACGAGCAGTACTTC

j_gene: TRBJ2-2
d_gene: -
v_gene: TRBV7-2
abundance: few
len: 13
CDR3aa: CASSSANLGELFF
CDR3nt: TGTGCCAGCAGCTCCGCGAATCTCGGGGAGCTGTTTTTT

j_gene: TRBJ2-2
d_gene: TRBD2
v_gene: TRBV27
abundance: -
len: 17
CDR3aa: CASSLSVGGPGTGELFF
CDR3nt: TGTGCCAGCAGTTTATCCGTGGGAGGGCCGGGAACCGGGGAGCTGTTTTTT

j_gene: TRBJ2-1
d_gene: TRBD1
v_gene: TRBV15
abundance: -
len: 15
CDR3aa: CATSTAGGPYNEQFF
CDR3nt: TGTGCCACCAGCACCGCAGGGGGTCCATACAATGAGCAGTTCTTC

j_gene: TRBJ1-2
d_gene: TRBD1
v_gene: TRBV10-1
abundance: -
len: 18
CDR3aa: CASSESRGRGLGENGYTF
CDR3nt: TGCGCCAGCAGTGAGTCCAGGGGCAGGGGGCTTGGAGAGAATGGCTACACCTTC

j_gene: TRBJ2-1
d_gene: TRBD2
v_gene: TRBV28
abundance: -
len: 17
CDR3aa: CASSLHLLAGGYNEQFF
CDR3nt: TGTGCCAGCAGTCTACATCTGCTAGCGGGGGGCTACAATGAGCAGTTCTTC

j_gene: TRBJ1-1
d_gene: -
v_gene: TRBV28
abundance: -
len: 13
CDR3aa: CASSVKGSTEAFF
CDR3nt: TGTGCCAGCAGCGTGAAGGGTTCCACTGAAGCTTTCTTT

j_gene: TRBJ2-7
d_gene: TRBD2
v_gene: TRBV6-5
abundance: few
len: 14
CDR3aa: CATRTSGGSYEQYF
CDR3nt: TGTGCCACCAGGACTAGCGGAGGTTCCTACGAGCAGTACTTC

j_gene: TRBJ2-5
d_gene: -
v_gene: TRBV28
abundance: -
len: 12
CDR3aa: CASSSPAETQYF
CDR3nt: TGTGCCAGCAGTTCCCCGGCCGAGACCCAGTACTTC

j_gene: TRBJ2-3
d_gene: -
v_gene: TRBV2
abundance: -
len: 15
CDR3aa: CASSERMMGTDTQYF
CDR3nt: TGTGCCAGCAGTGAACGTATGATGGGAACAGATACGCAGTATTTT

j_gene: TRBJ2-5
d_gene: -
v_gene: TRBV18
abundance: -
len: 13
CDR3aa: CASSPGIQETQYF
CDR3nt: TGTGCCAGCTCCCCCGGGATACAAGAGACCCAGTACTTC

j_gene: TRBJ2-1
d_gene: -
v_gene: TRBV7-3
abundance: -
len: 14
CDR3aa: CASSLGTVRNEQFF
CDR3nt: TGTGCCAGCAGCTTAGGGACTGTTCGTAATGAGCAGTTCTTC

j_gene: TRBJ2-1
d_gene: TRBD2
v_gene: TRBV28
abundance: -
len: 16
CDR3aa: CASSSYQSIAGAPQFF
CDR3nt: TGTGCCAGCAGTTCCTACCAAAGCATAGCGGGAGCCCCCCAGTTCTTC

j_gene: TRBJ1-1
d_gene: -
v_gene: TRBV5-1
abundance: -
len: 13
CDR3aa: CASRYDIGTEAFF
CDR3nt: TGCGCCAGCAGATACGACATTGGAACTGAAGCTTTCTTT

j_gene: TRBJ1-4
d_gene: TRBD1
v_gene: TRBV29-1
abundance: -
len: 11
CDR3aa: CSVNYRGKLFF
CDR3nt: TGCAGCGTGAATTACAGGGGAAAACTGTTTTTT

j_gene: TRBJ2-1
d_gene: TRBD2
v_gene: TRBV27
abundance: -
len: 13
CDR3aa: CASGGTSMYEQFF
CDR3nt: TGTGCCAGCGGCGGGACTAGTATGTATGAGCAGTTCTTC

j_gene: TRBJ2-7
d_gene: TRBD1
v_gene: TRBV7-3
abundance: -
len: 14
CDR3aa: CASSSGTGSGEQYF
CDR3nt: TGTGCCAGCAGCTCCGGGACAGGGAGTGGCGAGCAGTACTTC

j_gene: TRBJ2-6
d_gene: TRBD1
v_gene: TRBV7-8
abundance: -
len: 16
CDR3aa: CASSTTGGAGANVLTF
CDR3nt: TGTGCCAGCAGCACAACAGGGGGCGCTGGGGCCAACGTCCTGACTTTC

j_gene: TRBJ1-3
d_gene: -
v_gene: TRBV10-3
abundance: -
len: 15
CDR3aa: CAISEWGTSGNTIYF
CDR3nt: TGTGCCATCAGTGAATGGGGGACGTCTGGAAACACCATATATTTT

j_gene: TRBJ1-1
d_gene: -
v_gene: TRBV21-1
abundance: -
len: 15
CDR3aa: CASSIGRVGNTEAFF
CDR3nt: TGTGCCAGCAGCATAGGTAGGGTGGGAAACACTGAAGCTTTCTTT

j_gene: TRBJ2-7
d_gene: TRBD1
v_gene: TRBV4-1
abundance: -
len: 15
CDR3aa: CASSSGTGGFYEQYF
CDR3nt: TGCGCCAGCAGCTCCGGGACAGGGGGCTTCTACGAGCAGTACTTC

j_gene: TRBJ1-5
d_gene: -
v_gene: TRBV29-1
abundance: -
len: 16
CDR3aa: CSVRLSGGDSNQPQHF
CDR3nt: TGCAGCGTCCGATTATCCGGCGGGGATAGCAATCAGCCCCAGCATTTT

j_gene: TRBJ1-2
d_gene: TRBD1
v_gene: TRBV5-4
abundance: -
len: 15
CDR3aa: CASSPIDREDYGYTF
CDR3nt: TGTGCCAGCAGCCCCATCGACAGGGAAGACTATGGCTACACCTTC

j_gene: TRBJ2-3
d_gene: -
v_gene: TRBV18
abundance: -
len: 14
CDR3aa: CASSSFSGTDTQYF
CDR3nt: TGTGCCAGCTCTTCTTTTTCCGGCACAGATACGCAGTATTTT

j_gene: TRBJ2-1
d_gene: TRBD2
v_gene: TRBV6-5
abundance: -
len: 15
CDR3aa: CASSYSRTSRNEQFF
CDR3nt: TGTGCCAGCAGTTACTCGAGGACTAGCAGAAATGAGCAGTTCTTC

j_gene: TRBJ2-1
d_gene: -
v_gene: TRBV7-2
abundance: once
len: 18
CDR3aa: CASSLFALVATGDNEQFF
CDR3nt: TGTGCCAGCAGCCTATTTGCCCTGGTCGCGACTGGGGACAATGAGCAGTTCTTC

j_gene: TRBJ2-5
d_gene: TRBD2
v_gene: TRBV9
abundance: -
len: 16
CDR3aa: CASSALASGSVGTQYF
CDR3nt: TGTGCCAGCAGCGCCCTTGCTAGCGGCTCCGTGGGGACCCAGTACTTC

j_gene: TRBJ2-6
d_gene: TRBD1
v_gene: TRBV18
abundance: -
len: 17
CDR3aa: CASSPPGTGVGANVLTF
CDR3nt: TGTGCCAGCTCACCACCTGGGACAGGGGTGGGGGCCAACGTCCTGACTTTC

j_gene: TRBJ2-1
d_gene: TRBD1
v_gene: TRBV29-1
abundance: -
len: 17
CDR3aa: CSASGTALFGSYNEQFF
CDR3nt: TGCAGCGCTTCCGGGACAGCACTCTTCGGGTCCTACAATGAGCAGTTCTTC

j_gene: TRBJ2-5
d_gene: TRBD2
v_gene: TRBV7-8
abundance: -
len: 13
CDR3aa: CASSPGTSERLDF
CDR3nt: TGTGCCAGCAGCCCCGGGACTAGCGAGCGCCTGGACTTC

j_gene: TRBJ2-1
d_gene: TRBD2
v_gene: TRBV19
abundance: once
len: 15
CDR3aa: CASGTGGGRANEQFF
CDR3nt: TGTGCCAGCGGCACTGGGGGCGGGAGGGCCAATGAGCAGTTCTTC

j_gene: TRBJ1-4
d_gene: TRBD1
v_gene: TRBV6-5
abundance: once
len: 15
CDR3aa: CASSTPPGGDRKLFF
CDR3nt: TGTGCCAGCAGCACCCCCCCAGGGGGGGATCGAAAACTGTTTTTT

j_gene: TRBJ2-1
d_gene: TRBD1
v_gene: TRBV28
abundance: -
len: 15
CDR3aa: CASSGQGGNYNEQFF
CDR3nt: TGTGCCAGCAGTGGACAGGGGGGCAACTACAATGAGCAGTTCTTC

j_gene: TRBJ2-5
d_gene: -
v_gene: TRBV5-1
abundance: -
len: 15
CDR3aa: CASKFTTRTDGPQYF
CDR3nt: TGCGCCAGCAAATTTACCACCAGGACAGACGGTCCCCAGTACTTC

j_gene: TRBJ1-2
d_gene: -
v_gene: TRBV6-5
abundance: -
len: 11
CDR3aa: CASSDWDGYTF
CDR3nt: TGTGCCAGCAGTGATTGGGATGGCTACACCTTC

j_gene: TRBJ2-3
d_gene: TRBD2
v_gene: TRBV19
abundance: -
len: 18
CDR3aa: CASSTGTSGSGLTDTQYF
CDR3nt: TGTGCCAGTAGTACCGGGACTAGCGGGAGCGGATTAACAGATACGCAGTATTTT

j_gene: TRBJ2-6
d_gene: TRBD1
v_gene: TRBV7-2
abundance: -
len: 16
CDR3aa: CASSSGTGYGANVLTF
CDR3nt: TGTGCCAGCAGCAGCGGGACAGGGTACGGGGCCAACGTCCTGACTTTC